This T cell receptor beta chain is drawn from a study of blood T cell repertoires in COVID-19. Study information: The samples span acute and convalescent COVID-19 from the United States, Italy and Spain.

The CDR3 has 14 residues. Germline assignment: CDR1 SNHLY and CDR2 FYNNEI. Germline trimming cut 8 bases from V and 8 bases from J; bases unmatched to any gene: 11. Assay: immunoSEQ multiplex PCR; the TCRdb copy retains only in-frame clones and omits some. The sample has roughly 250,000 clones; about 85% are singletons. The clonotype was recovered from a man aged 60 to 69 who had recovered from COVID-19. The sequenced sample was peripheral blood. The V and J genes are TRBV2 and TRBJ2-1, with TRBD2 identical over 8 bases. In DNA form, the CDR3 reads TGTGCCAGCCGTTGGAGCGGGGGTTTGGATGAGCAGTTCTTC. Translation: CASRWSGGLDEQFF.